This TCR beta chain comes out of a study of T cells in Graves' hyperthyroidism and ophthalmopathy. Findings and limits, study-wide: Blood also showed most of the thyroid clonotypes that were expanded above 0.001.

V lost 1 base to trimming and J lost 4 bases, with 14 bases between them. Germline-derived CDR1 and CDR2 are MGHDK and SYGVNS. The CDR3 extends over 15 amino acids. TCR beta CDR3 sequences were amplified from RNA transcripts. The study used the HTBI primer set for a first-round RT-PCR of the TCR CDR3. A single record per CDR3 protein comes from TCRdb applying MiXCR to the multiplex PCR reads. The data hold approximately 350,000 distinct CDR3 sequences, with roughly 15% observed a single time. This clonotype appeared many times. Its antigen remains unknown. The specimen was blood. The sequence came from a woman aged 55-69 years with Graves' ophthalmopathy. The chain recombines TRBV25-1 with TRBJ2-7; weak D call: TRBD1 (6 bases). CDR3 residues: CASSESGLGGYEQYF. In DNA, the CDR3 is TGTGCCAGCAGTGAATCGGGGTTAGGGGGATACGAGCAGTACTTC.